These T cell receptor beta chains were read from a single sample in a study of T cell changes during pregnancy in multiple sclerosis. The data were produced by immunoSEQ multiplex PCR, yet TCRdb's version contains in-frame clones alone and is incomplete. The sample holds 85,000 to 100,000 clones, 92% seen once. The sequences come from peripheral blood, collected in the first trimester of pregnancy. These TCRs come from a female donor with multiple sclerosis, enrolled in a pregnancy study. CDR3s include the opening cysteine and the closing phenylalanine or tryptophan. Fields, in order: J gene, D gene, clone size, V gene, CDR3 protein. A D gene is named only where the DNA matches it firmly. Clone size is shown for a subset of rows, as once, few, many or a class of expanded clone.

TRBJ2-7	TRBD2	.	TRBV5-1	CASSLGLAGYSYEQYF
TRBJ2-2	TRBD1	.	TRBV27	CASCRQGAVFSNTGELFF
TRBJ2-1	TRBD1	.	TRBV7-9	CASSLRDREYNEQFF
TRBJ2-1	.	.	TRBV4-1	CASSQARAEQFF
TRBJ2-5	.	.	TRBV15	CATSRDLREETQYF
TRBJ1-1	.	.	TRBV5-4	CASSSILTGTEAFF
TRBJ2-7	TRBD2	.	TRBV4-1	CASSQQAGVAYEQYF
TRBJ1-2	TRBD1	.	TRBV29-1	CSVGPGQGDGYTF
TRBJ1-1	.	.	TRBV28	CASTGGGRAEAFF
TRBJ2-2	.	.	TRBV11-2	CASSRRFGTLKNTGELFF
TRBJ1-2	TRBD1	.	TRBV5-1	CASSSVLDRGGNYGYTF
TRBJ2-2	TRBD1	.	TRBV6-1	CASRRDSTGELFF
TRBJ1-1	.	.	TRBV6-5	CASSYGGGGSEAFF
TRBJ1-5	.	.	TRBV30	CAWSGGLGQPQHF
TRBJ2-6	.	.	TRBV7-9	CASSLLEHSGANVLTF
TRBJ2-7	TRBD2	.	TRBV28	CASSLLYGTSGKISYEQYF
TRBJ1-2	.	.	TRBV27	CASTPLMDKNYGYTF
TRBJ2-6	TRBD2	.	TRBV5-1	CASSLAVLAGSSGANVLTF
TRBJ2-5	.	.	TRBV6-1	CASSATGLETQYF
TRBJ2-7	TRBD2	.	TRBV30	CAWSSSGYEQYF
TRBJ2-7	.	once	TRBV11-1	CASARLYEQYF
TRBJ1-2	.	.	TRBV10-3	CATGGMGDYGYTF
TRBJ1-1	.	.	TRBV2	CASNEEGGLSTEAFF
TRBJ1-1	.	.	TRBV9	CASSVATVRGGWEAFF
TRBJ2-7	TRBD2	.	TRBV27	CASSPSAGGSYEQYF
TRBJ2-5	TRBD1	once	TRBV23-1	CASSQSDRVRETQYF
TRBJ2-1	.	.	TRBV15	CATSRHSGNFPDYNEQFF
TRBJ1-2	.	.	TRBV7-2	CAGQRTPNYGYTF
TRBJ2-7	TRBD2	.	TRBV5-1	CASSSGLAGYYEQYF
TRBJ2-3	TRBD2	.	TRBV27	CASSWRTSGRRGTDTQYF
TRBJ1-3	.	once	TRBV6-1	CATSGGARGNTIYF
TRBJ1-5	TRBD1	.	TRBV27	CASSWGTGSNQPQHF
TRBJ1-1	TRBD1	once	TRBV10-3	CAISDSGTGYGNTEAFF
TRBJ2-5	TRBD2	.	TRBV6-1	CASSASSSGRIQETQYF
TRBJ2-1	.	many	TRBV15	CATSRDWSNSYNEQFF
TRBJ2-7	TRBD2	once	TRBV7-2	CASSLGAGLAGHEQYF
TRBJ2-1	TRBD2	.	TRBV4-2	CASSQVRDYYNEQFF
TRBJ1-1	.	.	TRBV28	CASRVLENPVMNTEAFF
TRBJ1-4	TRBD1	few	TRBV18	CASSRDSNEKLFF
TRBJ1-1	TRBD1	few	TRBV19	CASKPGQGYTEAFF
TRBJ2-7	TRBD2	.	TRBV27	CASGFTPGGPYEQYF
TRBJ1-4	TRBD1	.	TRBV6-1	CASRSGTGQEKLFF